Each of the 20 T cell receptor beta chains below was sequenced from the same sample in a study of cytomegalovirus exposure and HLA in healthy donors. Data came from immunoSEQ multiplex PCR; TCRdb stores just in-frame clones and leaves some out. The sample includes some 140,000 clones, roughly nine tenths of them seen just once. The sample taken for sequencing was PBMCs. The origin of the receptors is a man between 18 and 29 years old in good health and CMV-seronegative.

The chain recombines TRBV27 with TRBJ2-7; 13 nucleotides line up with TRBD2. The CDR3 is made up of 13 amino acids. Germline lookup yields CDR1 MNHEY and CDR2 SMNVEV (reference sequence). V lost 7 bases and J lost 4; bases outside the gene matches: 1. The CDR3, as DNA: TGTGCCAGCAAGGGACTAGCGGGATACGAGCAGTACTTC. It is translated as CASKGLAGYEQYF.

The chain uses TRBV27 and TRBJ2-7; 7 positions match TRBD1. From germline, CDR1 is MNHEY and CDR2 SMNVEV (reference sequence). J gave up 3 bases and V 2 bases, and 4 bases lay outside the gene matches. The CDR3 covers 14 residues. CDR3 residues: CASSLRDSLYEQYF. DNA of the CDR3: TGTGCCAGCAGTTTAAGGGACAGCCTCTACGAGCAGTACTTC.

This clone is a singleton in its sample. The chain couples TRBV4-1 to TRBJ2-7; the D gene is possibly TRBD2 (5 bases). The CDR3 has 17 residues. V was clipped by 2 bases and J by 4 bases, with 21 bases between them. Germline V gives CDR1 MGHRA, CDR2 YSYEKL. CDR3 sequence: CASSQTASSGYEYEQYF. The CDR3 nucleotides read TGCGCCAGCAGCCAAACTGCTAGCTCCGGATATGAGTACGAGCAGTACTTC.

The CDR3 loop reads CSATERGEQFF. In nucleotides, the CDR3 is TGCAGTGCTACGGAACGGGGTGAGCAGTTCTTC. The chain combines TRBV20-1 with TRBJ2-1, with D possibly TRBD2 on 5 matching bases. Germline values: CDR1 DFQATT, CDR2 SNEGSKA (reference sequence). The CDR3 is 11 amino acids. Trimming cost V 4 bases and J 9 bases, with 10 bases left between them.

This clone appeared a single time. DNA of the CDR3: TGTGCCAGCCGGAGGGGCAATCAGCCCCAGCATTTT. This gives the protein CASRRGNQPQHF. The J gene is TRBJ1-5, the V gene TRBV27, with D hard to call. Per the germline V gene, CDR1 is MNHEY and CDR2 is SMNVEV (reference sequence). The CDR3 is made up of 12 amino acids. Trimming pared 8 bases from V and 2 bases from J, leaving 7 bases between.

This rearrangement joins TRBV5-1 to TRBJ2-5; 9 nucleotides line up with TRBD1. This CDR3 is built from 14 residues. Germline assignment: CDR1 SGHRS and CDR2 YFSETQ. J gave up 1 base and V 4 bases, and 2 bases lay outside the gene matches. The CDR3 sequence is CASSGDRVQETQYF. The CDR3 bases are TGCGCCAGCAGCGGGGACAGGGTCCAAGAGACCCAGTACTTC.

The chain couples TRBV6-6 to TRBJ2-3; the D gene is possibly TRBD1 (5 bases). This CDR3 is built from 15 residues. CDR1 and CDR2 (germline): MNHNY, SVGAGI (reference sequence). The V end was cut by 7 bases, the J end by 0 bases, with 14 bases between. CDR3 in amino acids: CASTRQWASTDTQYF. CDR3 DNA: TGTGCCAGCACCAGACAGTGGGCTAGCACAGATACGCAGTATTTT.

The chain is built from TRBV7-9 and TRBJ2-7, with 8 bases lining up with TRBD2. The CDR3 sequence is 17 residues long. Looked up from germline, CDR1 is SEHNR and CDR2 is FQNEAQ (reference sequence). V shed 3 bases, J shed 6 bases, and the junction held 16 bases outside the gene matches. The CDR3 coding sequence is TGTGCCAGCAGCTTTTTTGGCGGGGGGACTACGGATCGCGAGCAGTACTTC. This codes for CASSFFGGGTTDREQYF.

V and J are TRBV28 and TRBJ2-7, with D maybe TRBD1 (5 bases). Trimming pared 5 bases from V and 2 bases from J, leaving 16 bases between. The length of the CDR3 is 15 residues. The germline CDR1 and CDR2 sequences are MDHEN and SYDVKM. CDR3 region: CASSIISGLTYEQYF. DNA for the CDR3: TGTGCCAGCAGTATCATTTCAGGGCTGACCTACGAGCAGTACTTC.

This chain connects TRBV27 to TRBJ2-3; a possible D gene is TRBD2 (6 bases). The CDR3 runs 14 residues. Trimming left V 6 bases short and J 0 bases short, with 10 bases between. Germline V gene lookup returns CDR1 MNHEY and CDR2 SMNVEV (reference sequence). CDR3 region: CASRRAGSTDTQYF. The CDR3 DNA follows: TGTGCCAGCAGGAGGGCGGGGAGCACAGATACGCAGTATTTT.

This clone turned up a few times. This chain links TRBV11-2 with TRBJ1-2; D remains unclear. Trimming left V 1 base short and J 3 bases short, with 6 bases between. Germline CDR1 is SGHAT and CDR2 is FQNNGV. The length of the CDR3 is 13 residues. The CDR3 DNA reads as TGTGCCAGCAGCTTAGGCGACTACTATGGCTACACCTTC. Its translation: CASSLGDYYGYTF.

The chain is built from TRBV5-4 and TRBJ1-4; D remains ambiguous. Trimming shortened V by 1 base and J by 8 bases, and 9 bases separated the two germline ends. CDR3 length equals 13 residues. Germline V CDR1 and CDR2: SGHNT, YYREEE (reference sequence). CDR3 sequence (DNA): TGTGCCAGCAGCTTGAACACAGAGGAAAAACTGTTTTTT. Its protein product is CASSLNTEEKLFF.

The chain joins TRBV4-1 to TRBJ2-4; TRBD2 matches 9 bases. This CDR3 has 16 residues. Germline V gene sequence: CDR1 MGHRA, CDR2 YSYEKL. J lost 1 base, V lost 5 bases, and 6 bases had no gene match. The CDR3 nucleotides are TGCGCCAGCAGCTTGCTAGCGGGAAATGCCAAAAACATTCAGTACTTC. Amino acid sequence: CASSLLAGNAKNIQYF.

The chain uses TRBV2 and TRBJ2-4; the D is unclear. V shed 3 bases and J shed 0 bases, with 3 bases lying between them. CDR3 length: 13 residues. Germline V gene sequence: CDR1 SNHLY, CDR2 FYNNEI. CDR3 sequence (DNA): TGTGCCAGCAGTGACCTAGCCAAAAACATTCAGTACTTC. Amino acids: CASSDLAKNIQYF.

The table lists this clone with a few counts. V usage is TRBV7-2 and J usage is TRBJ1-2, with 7 bases fitting TRBD1. The germline gives CDR1 SGHTA, CDR2 FQGNSA. The V segment lost 5 bases and the J segment 6 bases; nucleotides outside the gene matches: 12. The CDR3 loop spans 15 amino acids. The CDR3 DNA is TGTGCCAGCAGCCGTGACCTGACAGGGACGAATGGCTACACCTTC. Translated, it gives CASSRDLTGTNGYTF.

This chain uses TRBV6-5 with TRBJ1-2; 9 bases are a match to TRBD1. This CDR3 has 14 residues. The germline V gene has CDR1 MNHEY and CDR2 SVGAGI. J gave up 4 bases and V 6 bases, and 6 bases lay outside the gene matches. This CDR3 is CASRSTGGGYGYTF. CDR3 nucleotides: TGTGCCAGCAGATCGACAGGGGGTGGCTATGGCTACACCTTC.

The chain has TRBV2 and TRBJ1-1, with D unresolved. Germline V gives CDR1 SNHLY, CDR2 FYNNEI. Trimming removed 5 bases from V and 4 bases from J, with 5 bases in between. This CDR3 has 11 residues. The CDR3 region is CASSPGTEAFF. CDR3 bases: TGTGCCAGCAGTCCGGGCACTGAAGCTTTCTTT. The whole variable domain, remainder taken from reference TRBV2 and TRBJ1-1, is EPEVTQTPSHQVTQMGQEVILRCVPISNHLYFYWYRQILGQKVEFLVSFYNNEISEKSEIFDDQFSVERPDGSNFTLKIRSTKLEDSAMYFCASSPGTEAFFGQGTRLTVV.

The DNA for the CDR3 is TGTGCCAGCAGCCAAGATTTGGCAGGGGTGTCGGGGGAGCTGTTTTTT. Protein product: CASSQDLAGVSGELFF. The chain carries TRBV4-2 and TRBJ2-2, with D possibly matching TRBD1 (6 bases). Germline lookup yields CDR1 LGHNA and CDR2 YNFKEQ. Deletions cut 0 bases from V and 8 bases from J, with 16 bases between. The CDR3 is 16 amino acids.

The rearrangement links TRBV4-3 to TRBJ2-1; tentatively, D is TRBD2 (5 bases). Germline-derived CDR1 and CDR2 are LGHNA and YSLEER. The V end was cut by 0 bases, the J end by 9 bases, with 9 bases between. This CDR3 is built from 13 residues. The CDR3 DNA sequence: TGCGCCAGCAGCCAAGATAGGGCGGGTGAGCAGTTCTTC. As protein: CASSQDRAGEQFF.

V usage is TRBV18 and J usage is TRBJ2-2; 11 bases fit TRBD1. V dropped 2 bases and J dropped 6; count of bases not matched to a gene: 2. This CDR3 has 15 residues. Germline CDR1 and CDR2: KGHSH and LQKENI. The CDR3 sequence is CASSPGTGGAGELFF. CDR3 in DNA: TGTGCCAGCTCACCAGGGACAGGGGGAGCCGGGGAGCTGTTTTTT.